The sequence of this T cell receptor (beta chain) was determined in a study of CD8 T cells in ankylosing spondylitis. TCRdb reanalysed the 5' RACE reads using MiXCR and keeps one entry per CDR3 protein. The table has 200,000 to 250,000 distinct CDR3 sequences, over 9.5% seen once. The CDR3 is made up of 14 amino acids. Germline CDR1 DFQATT, CDR2 SNEGSKA (reference sequence). Trimming stripped 5 bases from V and 2 bases from J, with 13 bases between. The specimen was blood, either unsorted or a sorted T cell fraction (not recorded which). The clonotype was recovered from a male donor with ankylosing spondylitis or in good health (not recorded which). The chain employs TRBV20-1 and TRBJ1-5; no reliable D call. The CDR3 region has the DNA TGCAGTGCTCGAACCCAGATGGGCAATCAGCCCCAGCATTTT. It is translated as CSARTQMGNQPQHF.